These 4 T cell receptor beta chains share one sample of origin, sequenced in a study of T cell responses to AZD1222 COVID-19 vaccine. Libraries were prepared by immunoSEQ multiplex PCR; TCRdb keeps only in-frame clonotypes and omits some of them. The repertoire holds some 92,000 clones, with around 87% as singletons. Sequencing was performed on peripheral blood, taken on day 0 of AZD1222 vaccination. The receptors derive from an adult in good health.

The chain has TRBV5-1 and TRBJ2-4; no clear D. The CDR3 is 18 amino acids. CDR1 and CDR2 from the germline V gene are SGHRS and YFSETQ. V lost 3 bases and J lost 0, with 19 bases in between. The CDR3 is CASSSGFIRDGAKNIQYF. As DNA, the CDR3 is TGCGCCAGCAGCTCGGGCTTTATAAGAGACGGAGCCAAAAACATTCAGTACTTC.

The CDR3 reads CAWSGTSGHSYNEQFF. The DNA of the CDR3 is TGTGCCTGGAGTGGGACTAGCGGTCACTCCTACAATGAGCAGTTCTTC. V usage is TRBV30 and J usage is TRBJ2-1; 10 bases map to TRBD2. The CDR3 loop spans 16 amino acids. V lost 1 base and J lost 0; bases outside the gene matches: 3. Germline V gene sequence: CDR1 GTSNPN, CDR2 SVGIG (reference sequence).

J is TRBJ1-6 and V is TRBV19; perhaps TRBD1 as D (5 bases). Germline V lookup: CDR1 LNHDA, CDR2 SQIVND (reference sequence). The CDR3 is made up of 17 amino acids. Trimming took off 5 bases at V and 1 base at J, with 15 bases between the two ends. CDR3 sequence: CASSPRGGGSYNSPLHF. CDR3 nucleotides: TGTGCCAGTAGTCCGAGGGGCGGAGGGTCCTATAATTCACCCCTCCACTTT.

This clone was seen more than once but under ten times. This chain links TRBV2 with TRBJ1-5, with 7 nucleotides matching TRBD1. V was clipped by 5 bases and J by 5 bases; unmatched bases: 3. The germline V gene encodes CDR1 SNHLY and CDR2 FYNNEI. This CDR3 has 13 residues. The CDR3 loop is CASSPTGDQPQHF. CDR3 nucleotide sequence: TGTGCCAGCAGTCCAACAGGGGATCAGCCCCAGCATTTT. Full variable domain (rest looked up from reference TRBV2 and TRBJ1-5): EPEVTQTPSHQVTQMGQEVILRCVPISNHLYFYWYRQILGQKVEFLVSFYNNEISEKSEIFDDQFSVERPDGSNFTLKIRSTKLEDSAMYFCASSPTGDQPQHFGDGTRLSIL.